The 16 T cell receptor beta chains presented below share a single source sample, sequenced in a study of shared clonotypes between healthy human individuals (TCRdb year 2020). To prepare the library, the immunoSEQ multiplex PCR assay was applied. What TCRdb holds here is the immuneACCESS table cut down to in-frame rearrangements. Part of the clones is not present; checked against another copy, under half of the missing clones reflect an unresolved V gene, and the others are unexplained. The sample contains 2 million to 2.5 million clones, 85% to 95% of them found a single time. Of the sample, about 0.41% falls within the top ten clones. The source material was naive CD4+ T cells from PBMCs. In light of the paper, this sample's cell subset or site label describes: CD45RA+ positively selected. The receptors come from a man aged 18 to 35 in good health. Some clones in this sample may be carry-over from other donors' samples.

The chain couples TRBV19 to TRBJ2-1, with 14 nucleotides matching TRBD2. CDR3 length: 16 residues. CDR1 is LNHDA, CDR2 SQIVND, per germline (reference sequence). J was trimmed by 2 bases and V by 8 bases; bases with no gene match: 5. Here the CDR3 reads CASAPTSGRAYNEQFF. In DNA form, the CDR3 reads TGTGCCAGTGCCCCGACTAGCGGGAGGGCCTACAATGAGCAGTTCTTC.

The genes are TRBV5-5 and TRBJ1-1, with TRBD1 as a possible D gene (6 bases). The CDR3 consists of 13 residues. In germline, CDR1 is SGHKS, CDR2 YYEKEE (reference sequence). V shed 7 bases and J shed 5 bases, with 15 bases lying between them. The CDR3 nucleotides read TGTGCCAGCCTCAGGGGAGGTGGAACTGAAGCTTTCTTT. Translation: CASLRGGGTEAFF.

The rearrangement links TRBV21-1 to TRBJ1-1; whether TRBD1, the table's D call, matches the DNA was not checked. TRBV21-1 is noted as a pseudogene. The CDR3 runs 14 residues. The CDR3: CASSSAGAVTEAFF. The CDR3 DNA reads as TGTGCCAGCAGCTCAGCAGGGGCCGTGACTGAAGCTTTCTTT.

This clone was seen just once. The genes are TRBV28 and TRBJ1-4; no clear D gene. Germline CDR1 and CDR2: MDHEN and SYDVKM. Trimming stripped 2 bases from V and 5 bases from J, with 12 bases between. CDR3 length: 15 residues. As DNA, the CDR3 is TGTGCCAGCAGTTTAAGTTGGAGTCGGAATGAAAAACTGTTTTTT. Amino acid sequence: CASSLSWSRNEKLFF.

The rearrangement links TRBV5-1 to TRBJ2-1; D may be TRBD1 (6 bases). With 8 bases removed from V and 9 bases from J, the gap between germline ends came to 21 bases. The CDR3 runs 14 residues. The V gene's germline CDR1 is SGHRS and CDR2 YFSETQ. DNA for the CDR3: TGCGCCAGTTGTCGTCAGGGGTTCGACTCTGAGCAGTTCTTC. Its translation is CASCRQGFDSEQFF.

CDR3 region: CASGHQRTDTQYF. The CDR3 DNA follows: TGTGCCAGCGGGCACCAGCGCACAGATACGCAGTATTTT. The chain couples TRBV9 to TRBJ2-3; D not certain. V lost 7 bases to trimming and J lost 1 base, with 10 bases between them. Per the germline V gene, CDR1 is SGDLS and CDR2 is YYNGEE. CDR3 size: 13 residues. The whole variable domain, remainder taken from reference TRBV9 and TRBJ2-3, is DSGVTQTPKHLITATGQRVTLRCSPRSGDLSVYWYQQSLDQGLQFLIQYYNGEERAKGNILERFSAQQFPDLHSELNLSSLELGDSALYFCASGHQRTDTQYFGPGTRLTVL.

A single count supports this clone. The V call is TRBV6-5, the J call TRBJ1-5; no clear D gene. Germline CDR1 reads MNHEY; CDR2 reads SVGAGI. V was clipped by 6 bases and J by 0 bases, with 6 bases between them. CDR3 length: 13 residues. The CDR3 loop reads CASSRNSNQPQHF. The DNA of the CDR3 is TGTGCCAGCAGCCGTAATAGCAATCAGCCCCAGCATTTT.

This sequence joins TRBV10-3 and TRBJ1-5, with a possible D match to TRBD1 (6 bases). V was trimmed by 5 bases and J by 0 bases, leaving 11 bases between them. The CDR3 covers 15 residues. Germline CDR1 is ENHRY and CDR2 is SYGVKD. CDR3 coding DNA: TGTGCCATCAGTCCTACAGGGAATAGCAATCAGCCCCAGCATTTT. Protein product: CAISPTGNSNQPQHF.

The CDR3 region is CASSLMGDYYEQYF. CDR3 sequence (DNA): TGTGCCAGCAGCTTGATGGGAGACTACTACGAGCAGTACTTC. The rearrangement uses TRBV7-2 and TRBJ2-7, with D perhaps matching TRBD2 (5 bases). Germline CDR1 and CDR2: SGHTA and FQGNSA. Trimming stripped 3 bases from V and 3 bases from J, with 12 bases between. CDR3 length: 14 residues. The complete variable domain, with remaining parts taken from reference TRBV7-2 and TRBJ2-7, reads GAGVSQSPSNKVTEKGKDVELRCDPISGHTALYWYRQSLGQGLEFLIYFQGNSAPDKSGLPSDRFSAERTGGSVSTLTIQRTQQEDSAVYLCASSLMGDYYEQYFGPGTRLTVT.

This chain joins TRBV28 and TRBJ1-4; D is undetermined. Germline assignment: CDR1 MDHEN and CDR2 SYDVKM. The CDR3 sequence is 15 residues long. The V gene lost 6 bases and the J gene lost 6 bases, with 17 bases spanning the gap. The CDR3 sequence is CASRTPVAAHEKLFF. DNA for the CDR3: TGTGCCAGCAGAACCCCGGTGGCGGCACATGAAAAACTGTTTTTT.

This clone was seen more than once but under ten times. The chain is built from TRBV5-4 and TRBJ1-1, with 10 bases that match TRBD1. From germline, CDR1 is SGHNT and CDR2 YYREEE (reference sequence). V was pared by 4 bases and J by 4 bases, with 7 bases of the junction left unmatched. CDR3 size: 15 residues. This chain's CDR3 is CASSRDRGKGTEAFF. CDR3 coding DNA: TGTGCCAGCAGCCGGGACAGGGGAAAGGGCACTGAAGCTTTCTTT. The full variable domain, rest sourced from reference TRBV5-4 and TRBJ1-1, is ETGVTQSPTHLIKTRGQQVTLRCSSQSGHNTVSWYQQALGQGPQFIFQYYREEENGRGNFPPRFSGLQFPNYSSELNVNALELDDSALYLCASSRDRGKGTEAFFGQGTRLTVV.

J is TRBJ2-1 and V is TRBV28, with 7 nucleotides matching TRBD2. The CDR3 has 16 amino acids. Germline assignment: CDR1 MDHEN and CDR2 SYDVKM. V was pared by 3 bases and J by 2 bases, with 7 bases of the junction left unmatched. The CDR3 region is CASSFWVSGTYNEQFF. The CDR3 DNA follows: TGTGCCAGCAGTTTTTGGGTGAGCGGGACCTACAATGAGCAGTTCTTC.

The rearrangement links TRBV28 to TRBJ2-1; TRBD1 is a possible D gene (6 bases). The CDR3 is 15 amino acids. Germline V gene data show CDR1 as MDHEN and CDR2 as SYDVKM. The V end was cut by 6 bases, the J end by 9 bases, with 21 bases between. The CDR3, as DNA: TGTGCCAGCAGGCCTATTCAGGGGATTGAGACTGAGCAGTTCTTC. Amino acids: CASRPIQGIETEQFF.

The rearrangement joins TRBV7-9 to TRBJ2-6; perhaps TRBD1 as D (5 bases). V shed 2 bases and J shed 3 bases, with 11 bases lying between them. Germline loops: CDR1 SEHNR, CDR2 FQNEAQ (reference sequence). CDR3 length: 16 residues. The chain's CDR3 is CASSLSGSYGANVLTF. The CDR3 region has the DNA TGTGCCAGCAGCTTATCAGGGTCTTATGGGGCCAACGTCCTGACTTTC.

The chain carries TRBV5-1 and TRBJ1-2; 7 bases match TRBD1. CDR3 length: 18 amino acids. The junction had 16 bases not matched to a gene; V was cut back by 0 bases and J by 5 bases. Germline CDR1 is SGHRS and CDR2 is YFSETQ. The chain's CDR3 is CASSLGRTDREKGYGYTF. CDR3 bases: TGCGCCAGCAGCTTGGGCCGGACTGACAGGGAAAAGGGGTATGGCTACACCTTC. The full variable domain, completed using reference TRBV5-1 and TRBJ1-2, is KAGVTQTPRYLIKTRGQQVTLSCSPISGHRSVSWYQQTPGQGLQFLFEYFSETQRNKGNFPGRFSGRQFSNSRSEMNVSTLELGDSALYLCASSLGRTDREKGYGYTFGSGTRLTVV.

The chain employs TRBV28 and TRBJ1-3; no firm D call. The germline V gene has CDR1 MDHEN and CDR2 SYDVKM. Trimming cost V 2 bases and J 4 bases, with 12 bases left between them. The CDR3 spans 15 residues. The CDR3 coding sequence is TGTGCCAGCAGTTTAGTCCCGGGGAACGGAAACACCATATATTTT. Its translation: CASSLVPGNGNTIYF.